This TCR beta chain was recovered during a study of blood T cell repertoires in COVID-19. The wider study: The samples span acute and convalescent COVID-19 from the United States, Italy and Spain. PBMCs, B-cell-depleted T cells, or T cells were the source of the cDNA or gDNA that made up the material.

In the authors' methods: From reference gene primer amplification, estimates of nucleated cell counts were derived. This table comes from immunoSEQ multiplex PCR, and its TCRdb copy is limited to in-frame clones, with some not included. That table furnishes V, J and clone size, whereas the DNA furnished D and trimming. This sample has around 470,000 clones, with roughly 89% found just once. Enrollment of patients from Seattle took place during active infection, with longitudinal follow-up. This CDR3 has 16 residues. The trim removed 6 bases at V and 2 bases at J, leaving 9 bases unmatched. The germline CDR1 and CDR2 sequences are LNHNV and YYDKDF (reference sequence).

The sequenced sample was peripheral blood. This clonotype originated in a man aged 18 to 30 with COVID-19, enrolled during active disease. The chain has TRBV15 and TRBJ2-3, with 9 bases that match TRBD1. CDR3 loop: CATSKKTGGITDTQYF. The CDR3 bases are TGTGCCACCAGTAAGAAGACAGGGGGAATCACAGATACGCAGTATTTT.